One sample yielded the 2 T cell receptor beta chains listed below, sequenced in a study of cytomegalovirus exposure and HLA in healthy donors. TCRdb's table, derived via immunoSEQ multiplex PCR, lists solely in-frame clones and lacks some. Of under 200,000 clones in the sample, about 90% were seen once. Sequencing was done on a sample of PBMCs. The receptors here all came from a young man in good health and CMV-seropositive.

The chain is built from TRBV11-3 and TRBJ2-7; 13 bases match TRBD2. CDR1 is SGHNT, CDR2 YENEEA, per germline. V was clipped by 5 bases and J by 6 bases; unmatched bases: 7. The CDR3 contains 15 residues. CDR3 residues: CASSPTGTSGTEQYF. As DNA, the CDR3 is TGTGCCAGCAGCCCCACAGGGACTAGCGGGACCGAGCAGTACTTC.

The chain recombines TRBV5-1 with TRBJ2-5, with 8 positions matching TRBD1. The germline gives CDR1 SGHRS, CDR2 YFSETQ. The CDR3 length is 15 residues. Germline trimming cut 6 bases from V and 5 bases from J; bases unmatched to any gene: 12. CDR3: CASKTGQGAGETQYF. The CDR3 DNA is TGCGCCAGCAAGACGGGGCAGGGGGCCGGGGAGACCCAGTACTTC.